Listed below are T cell receptor beta chains from one sample, sequenced in a study of T-cell memory formation after mild COVID-19. Each CDR3 protein gets one entry after TCRdb re-called the 5' RACE reads with MiXCR. Found here are over 120,000 distinct CDR3 sequences, about 23% of them singletons; the top ten hold around 22%. Sequenced: PBMCs or a T cell subset sorted from them (not recorded which). Source of these receptors: an adult woman who had mild COVID-19 (a few samples of this study predate the infection). Cell type and time point are not known. The conserved cysteine and the conserved F or W are not part of the CDR3 here.

j_gene | v_gene | CDR3aa
TRBJ2-7 | TRBV5-1 | ASSWEGQGSLEQY
TRBJ1-2 | TRBV5-1 | ASSPRETGHGYT
TRBJ2-7 | TRBV11-2 | ASSLVSGAEQY
TRBJ2-7 | TRBV9 | ASSPTLGGGRAPGEQY
TRBJ2-1 | TRBV7-9 | ASSSGGGPLYNEQF
TRBJ2-7 | TRBV9 | ASSPTSAYEQY
TRBJ2-7 | TRBV7-9 | ASSPPGTYEQY
TRBJ2-1 | TRBV5-1 | ASKEGGPQAYNEQF
TRBJ2-7 | TRBV6-5 | ASSYAPGIGNEQY
TRBJ2-7 | TRBV12-3/TRBV12-4 | ASSSTSGRAYGQY
TRBJ2-7 | TRBV5-1 | ASNAGAGEQY
TRBJ2-1 | TRBV7-3 | ASSRLRGTNNEQF
TRBJ1-1 | TRBV6-5 | ASSYSKGMNTEAF
TRBJ2-3 | TRBV4-1 | ASSPPGQATDTQY
TRBJ1-2 | TRBV27 | ASSLWGGDDYGYT
TRBJ2-3 | TRBV15 | ATSPAGEGDTQY
TRBJ1-1 | TRBV29-1 | SVEEDRLRAF
TRBJ2-1 | TRBV18 | ASSPPSGSSYNEQF
TRBJ2-1 | TRBV9 | ASSVASGGAWQF
TRBJ2-2 | TRBV3-1 | ASSQDGTANTGELF
TRBJ2-7 | TRBV20-1 | SVPTARVRAYEQY
TRBJ2-7 | TRBV10-3 | AISESLAGGHEQY
TRBJ1-1 | TRBV7-9 | ASSSAGTEAF
TRBJ1-1 | TRBV12-3/TRBV12-4 | ASSHSGQANTEAF
TRBJ2-1 | TRBV24-1 | ATSDHVAGEVYNEQF
TRBJ2-1 | TRBV9 | ASSVWATGGPEQF
TRBJ2-1 | TRBV7-9 | ASSSLAGLADYNEQF
TRBJ2-3 | TRBV2 | ASSRGQSTDTQY
TRBJ1-2 | TRBV4-1 | ASSQPDEGPGYT
TRBJ1-5 | TRBV15 | ATSTDRHVNQPQH
TRBJ1-4 | TRBV9 | ASSGGESYEKLF
TRBJ2-1 | TRBV6-2/TRBV6-3 | ASSFPELEQF
TRBJ2-3 | TRBV7-9 | ASSQLAYTDTQY
TRBJ2-1 | TRBV15 | ATSRGTYNEQF
TRBJ1-1 | TRBV7-6 | ASSVPGQGGTEAF
TRBJ2-7 | TRBV12-3/TRBV12-4 | ASSPPGWSYEQY
TRBJ2-1 | TRBV7-6 | ASSLSGDYNEQF
TRBJ2-1 | TRBV5-6 | ASTIMRGRHEQF
TRBJ2-1 | TRBV6-5 | ASSYVVGRYNEQF
TRBJ2-5 | TRBV24-1 | ATSDISSGSETQY
TRBJ2-1 | TRBV24-1 | ATSDRDYDYNEQF
TRBJ1-1 | TRBV11-3 | ASSLVAGGTEAF
TRBJ2-7 | TRBV29-1 | SVERDGSYEQY
TRBJ1-2 | TRBV4-3 | ASSQDRTSHIPHGYT
TRBJ1-1 | TRBV7-2 | ASFSGTTMNTEAF
TRBJ2-7 | TRBV5-5 | ASSLPPEDEQY
TRBJ2-1 | TRBV5-1 | ASSPSPLAGGRNEQF
TRBJ2-2 | TRBV5-1 | ASSVLRGRELF
TRBJ1-5 | TRBV28 | ASSFSRQPQH
TRBJ1-4 | TRBV20-1 | SAPGGQGLKLF
TRBJ1-1 | TRBV5-1 | ASSLTGRGVTEAF